The 16 T cell receptor beta chains presented below share a single source sample, sequenced in a study of cytomegalovirus exposure and HLA in healthy donors. Profiled with immunoSEQ multiplex PCR; TCRdb holds only in-frame clones, not every one. The table has 150,000 to 200,000 clones, 85% to 90% seen once. Sequencing input: PBMCs. The receptor set was obtained from a woman aged 18-30 years in good health and CMV-seropositive.

The rearrangement joins TRBV2 to TRBJ2-2, with D possibly being TRBD1 (5 bases). The V and J ends lost 2 bases and 3 bases respectively, with 10 bases between them. This CDR3 region has 15 residues. CDR1 and CDR2 (germline): SNHLY, FYNNEI. The CDR3: CASSEFTGYTGELFF. The CDR3 DNA reads TGTGCCAGCAGTGAATTTACAGGCTACACCGGGGAGCTGTTTTTT. Using reference TRBV2 and TRBJ2-2 for the parts outside the CDR3, the full variable domain is EPEVTQTPSHQVTQMGQEVILRCVPISNHLYFYWYRQILGQKVEFLVSFYNNEISEKSEIFDDQFSVERPDGSNFTLKIRSTKLEDSAMYFCASSEFTGYTGELFFGEGSRLTVL.

CDR3 nucleotide sequence: TGTGCCAGCAGACGCACGGGAGAGACCCAGTACTTC. This gives the protein CASRRTGETQYF. The rearrangement joins TRBV7-6 to TRBJ2-5; the D is unclear. The V gene's germline CDR1 is SGHVS and CDR2 FNYEAQ. The V and J ends lost 6 bases and 4 bases respectively, with 9 bases between them. The CDR3 length is 12 residues. The full variable domain, rest sourced from reference TRBV7-6 and TRBJ2-5, is GAGVSQSPRYKVTKRGQDVALRCDPISGHVSLYWYRQALGQGPEFLTYFNYEAQQDKSGLPNDRFSAERPEGSISTLTIQRTEQRDSAMYRCASRRTGETQYFGPGTRLLVL.

This clone was detected once. V usage is TRBV15 and J usage is TRBJ2-7; TRBD1 aligns across 7 bases. CDR3 length equals 16 residues. Germline CDR1 LNHNV, CDR2 YYDKDF (reference sequence). With 0 bases clipped from V and 3 bases from J, the junction kept 8 bases outside the gene matches. In DNA form, the CDR3 reads TGTGCCACCAGCAGAGATCCAGGTCAGGGGGACTACGAGCAGTACTTC. Residues: CATSRDPGQGDYEQYF.

V is TRBV21-1 and J is TRBJ2-7; TRBD1 is the table's D call and was not checked against the DNA. TRBV21-1 is tagged as a pseudogene. This CDR3 contains 16 residues. The CDR3 DNA reads TGTGCCAGCAGCTCTCACCGCCGGGGACATGCCTACGAGCAGTACTTC. Translation: CASSSHRRGHAYEQYF.

The chain combines TRBV4-1 with TRBJ2-3; 10 bases match TRBD1. The germline V gene has CDR1 MGHRA and CDR2 YSYEKL. With V trimmed by 2 bases and J by 7 bases, 6 bases remained unmatched. The CDR3 runs to 15 residues. The CDR3: CASSQWDRGLYTQYF. DNA of the CDR3: TGCGCCAGCAGCCAATGGGACAGGGGTTTGTATACGCAGTATTTT.

The rearrangement links TRBV9 to TRBJ2-7; a weak D match, TRBD1 (5 bases). The germline CDR1 and CDR2 sequences are SGDLS and YYNGEE. V was shortened by 3 bases and J by 6 bases, with 10 bases between the two germline ends. This CDR3 region has 12 residues. The CDR3 here is CASSAQGLEQYF. CDR3 DNA sequence: TGTGCCAGCAGCGCGCAGGGTCTCGAGCAGTACTTC.

The chain couples TRBV18 to TRBJ2-7; D possibly corresponds to TRBD1 (5 bases). The germline CDR1 and CDR2 sequences are KGHSH and LQKENI. V was trimmed by 4 bases and J by 7 bases, leaving 17 bases between them. CDR3 length: 14 residues. The CDR3 protein is CASSQRQTRSEQYF. CDR3 nucleotide sequence: TGTGCCAGCTCACAACGACAGACACGGAGTGAGCAGTACTTC.

The V call is TRBV19, the J call TRBJ1-5; TRBD1 aligns across 9 bases. V dropped 7 bases and J dropped 7; count of bases not matched to a gene: 14. CDR1 LNHDA and CDR2 SQIVND come from the germline V gene (reference sequence). The CDR3 consists of 16 residues. CDR3 nucleotide sequence: TGTGCCAGTACCCCCTACGCTACAGGGGGCGGGCAGCCCCAGCATTTT. This gives the protein CASTPYATGGGQPQHF.

The chain couples TRBV15 to TRBJ1-3; TRBD1 might be the D (5 bases). The CDR3 contains 13 residues. Trimming removed 5 bases at V and 6 bases at J, with 11 bases between. Germline V gene lookup returns CDR1 LNHNV and CDR2 YYDKDF (reference sequence). The CDR3 protein is CATSRGGENTIYF. As DNA, the CDR3 is TGTGCCACCAGCCGGGGGGGGGAAAACACCATATATTTT.

CDR3 nucleotide sequence: TGTGCCAGCAGCTTAGTACTAGCGGGAGGGGATACGCAGTATTTT. Translated, it gives CASSLVLAGGDTQYF. V usage is TRBV7-9 and J usage is TRBJ2-3, with 13 bases matching TRBD2. This CDR3 comprises 15 residues. V shed 1 base, J shed 6 bases, and the junction held 1 base outside the gene matches. Germline CDR1 and CDR2: SEHNR and FQNEAQ (reference sequence).

The V and J genes are TRBV13 and TRBJ2-7, with TRBD1 matching over 7 bases. Germline V gives CDR1 PRHDT, CDR2 FYEKMQ (reference sequence). The V gene end was trimmed by 5 bases and the J gene end by 3 bases; junction bases not matched to a gene: 1. The CDR3 is 12 amino acids. The CDR3 nucleotides read TGTGCCAGCAGCCGACAGGGCTACGAGCAGTACTTC. Its translation: CASSRQGYEQYF.

This clone was counted a single time. This rearrangement joins TRBV7-8 to TRBJ1-4; D gene uncertain. V lost 5 bases to trimming and J lost 5 bases, with 15 bases between them. Germline CDR1 SGHVS, CDR2 FQNEAQ. This CDR3 is 15 amino acids long. DNA of the CDR3: TGTGCCAGCAGCCCTGGACTAGGCCAAAATGAAAAACTGTTTTTT. It yields the protein CASSPGLGQNEKLFF.

The chain is built from TRBV7-6 and TRBJ2-7; D perhaps matches TRBD1 (6 bases). V lost 6 bases and J 3 bases, leaving 12 bases between the germline ends. From germline, CDR1 is SGHVS and CDR2 FNYEAQ. The CDR3 has 13 amino acids. CDR3 nucleotides: TGTGCCAGCAGTCGCCAGGGGCTCTACGAGCAGTACTTC. Translation gives CASSRQGLYEQYF.

This chain links TRBV25-1 with TRBJ2-6; a weak D match, TRBD1 (6 bases). The V gene lost 6 bases and the J gene lost 0 bases, with 18 bases spanning the gap. Germline V gene lookup returns CDR1 MGHDK and CDR2 SYGVNS. The CDR3 length is 18 residues. The CDR3 reads CASSPPPGQYSGANVLTF. DNA for the CDR3: TGTGCCAGCAGCCCACCACCAGGACAGTACTCTGGGGCCAACGTCCTGACTTTC.

This sequence joins TRBV15 and TRBJ1-4, with 9 bases matching TRBD1. The CDR3 has 21 amino acids. The V gene end was trimmed by 1 base and the J gene end by 2 bases; junction bases not matched to a gene: 17. Germline loops: CDR1 LNHNV, CDR2 YYDKDF (reference sequence). The CDR3 nucleotides read TGTGCCACCAGCAGAGTAGGACCGGGACAGGGTTTTTTATCTACTAATGAAAAACTGTTTTTT. Encoded protein: CATSRVGPGQGFLSTNEKLFF.

This clone appeared once. The rearrangement uses TRBV5-4 and TRBJ2-1, with TRBD2 matching over 9 bases. The germline gives CDR1 SGHNT, CDR2 YYREEE (reference sequence). This CDR3 comprises 16 residues. The junction had 1 base not matched to a gene; V was cut back by 0 bases and J by 0 bases. The CDR3: CASSLDSGSSYNEQFF. The CDR3, as DNA: TGTGCCAGCAGCTTGGATAGCGGGAGCTCCTACAATGAGCAGTTCTTC. Using reference TRBV5-4 and TRBJ2-1 for the parts outside the CDR3, the full variable domain is ETGVTQSPTHLIKTRGQQVTLRCSSQSGHNTVSWYQQALGQGPQFIFQYYREEENGRGNFPPRFSGLQFPNYSSELNVNALELDDSALYLCASSLDSGSSYNEQFFGPGTRLTVL.